Reported below is one TCR beta chain. Antigen: not known. This record belongs to a study of T cell repertoires in cytomegalovirus infection. TCRdb independently ran MiXCR on the reads; one entry per CDR3 protein. The table shows 650,000 to 900,000 distinct CDR3 sequences, with approximately 32% occurring only once. Study-wide results and caveats: Cumulative public TCR beta family frequency identified CMV carriers with the relevant HLA.

This CDR3 is 13 amino acids long. Germline V gives CDR1 MNHEY, CDR2 SVGAGI. The trim removed 7 bases at V and 4 bases at J, leaving 6 bases unmatched. The rearrangement uses TRBV6-5 and TRBJ1-2, with 7 bases aligning to TRBD1. The specimen comprised cultured CD8+ T cells from PBMCs, sampled from culture after CMV antigen stimulation. This TCR was recovered from a human donor in good health (CMV status not recorded). Some clones in this sample may be carry-over from other donors' samples. CDR3 in DNA: TGTGCCAGCACCCAGGGGGGAGGCTATGGCTACACCTTC. Amino acids: CASTQGGGYGYTF.